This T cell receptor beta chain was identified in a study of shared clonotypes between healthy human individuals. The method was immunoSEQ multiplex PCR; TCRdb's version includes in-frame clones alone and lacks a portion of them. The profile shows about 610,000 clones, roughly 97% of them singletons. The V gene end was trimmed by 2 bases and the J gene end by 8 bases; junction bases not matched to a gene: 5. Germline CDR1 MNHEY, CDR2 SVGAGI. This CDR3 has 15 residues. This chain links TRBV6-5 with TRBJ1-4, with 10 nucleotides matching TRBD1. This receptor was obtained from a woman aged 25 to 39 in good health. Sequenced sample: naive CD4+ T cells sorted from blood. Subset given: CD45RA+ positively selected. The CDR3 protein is CASSYDRGRREKLFF. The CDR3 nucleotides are TGTGCCAGCAGTTACGACAGGGGGCGTAGAGAAAAACTGTTTTTT.